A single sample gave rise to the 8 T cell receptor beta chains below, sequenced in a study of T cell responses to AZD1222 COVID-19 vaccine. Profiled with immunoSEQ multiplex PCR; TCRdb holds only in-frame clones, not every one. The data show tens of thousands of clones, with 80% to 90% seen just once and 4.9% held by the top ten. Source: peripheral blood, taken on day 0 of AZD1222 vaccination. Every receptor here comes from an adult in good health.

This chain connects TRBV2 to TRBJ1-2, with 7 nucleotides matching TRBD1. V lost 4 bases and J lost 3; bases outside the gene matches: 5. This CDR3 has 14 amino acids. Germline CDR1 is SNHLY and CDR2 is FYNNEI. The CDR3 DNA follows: TGTGCCAGCAGTGGACAGGGTAGGGACTATGGCTACACCTTC. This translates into CASSGQGRDYGYTF.

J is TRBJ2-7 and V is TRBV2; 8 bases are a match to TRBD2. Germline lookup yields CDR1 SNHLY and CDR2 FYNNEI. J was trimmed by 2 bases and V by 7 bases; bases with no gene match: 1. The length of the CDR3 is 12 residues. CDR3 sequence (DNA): TGTGCCAGCAAGCGGGAGACCTACGAGCAGTACTTC. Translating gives CASKRETYEQYF.

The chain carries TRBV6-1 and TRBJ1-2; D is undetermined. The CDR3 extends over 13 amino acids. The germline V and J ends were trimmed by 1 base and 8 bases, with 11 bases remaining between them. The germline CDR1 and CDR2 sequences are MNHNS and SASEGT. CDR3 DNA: TGTGCCAGCAGTGAAGAAATAGGGAGCGGCTACACCTTC. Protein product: CASSEEIGSGYTF.

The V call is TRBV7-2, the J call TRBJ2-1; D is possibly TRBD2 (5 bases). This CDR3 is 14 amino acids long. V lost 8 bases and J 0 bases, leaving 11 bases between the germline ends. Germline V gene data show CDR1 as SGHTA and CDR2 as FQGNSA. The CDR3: CASGGLSSYNEQFF. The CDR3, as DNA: TGTGCCAGCGGCGGGTTAAGCTCCTACAATGAGCAGTTCTTC. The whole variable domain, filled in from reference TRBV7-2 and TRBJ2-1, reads GAGVSQSPSNKVTEKGKDVELRCDPISGHTALYWYRQSLGQGLEFLIYFQGNSAPDKSGLPSDRFSAERTGGSVSTLTIQRTQQEDSAVYLCASGGLSSYNEQFFGPGTRLTVL.

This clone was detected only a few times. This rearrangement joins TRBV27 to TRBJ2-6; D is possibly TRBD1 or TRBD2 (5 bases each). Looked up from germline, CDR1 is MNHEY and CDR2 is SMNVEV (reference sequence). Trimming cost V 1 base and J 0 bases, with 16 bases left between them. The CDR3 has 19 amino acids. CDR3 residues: CASSLWGTYQISGANVLTF. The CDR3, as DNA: TGTGCCAGCAGTTTATGGGGGACCTACCAGATCTCTGGGGCCAACGTCCTGACTTTC.

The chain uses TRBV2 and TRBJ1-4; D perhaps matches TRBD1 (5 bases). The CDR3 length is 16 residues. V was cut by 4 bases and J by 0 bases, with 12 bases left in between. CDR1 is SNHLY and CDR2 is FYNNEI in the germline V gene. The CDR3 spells CASSGAAGATNEKLFF. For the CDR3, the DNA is TGTGCCAGCAGTGGAGCGGCGGGGGCAACTAATGAAAAACTGTTTTTT.

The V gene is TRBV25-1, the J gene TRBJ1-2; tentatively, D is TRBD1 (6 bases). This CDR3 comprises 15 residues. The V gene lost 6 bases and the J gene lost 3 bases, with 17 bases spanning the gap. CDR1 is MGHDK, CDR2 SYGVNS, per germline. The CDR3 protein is CASRRQPGVDYGYTF. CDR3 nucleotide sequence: TGTGCCAGCAGACGACAGCCAGGGGTGGACTATGGCTACACCTTC.

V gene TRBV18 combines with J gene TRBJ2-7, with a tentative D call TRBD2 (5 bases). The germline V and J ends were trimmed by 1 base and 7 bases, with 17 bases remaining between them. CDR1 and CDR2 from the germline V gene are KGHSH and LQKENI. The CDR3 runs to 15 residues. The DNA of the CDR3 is TGTGCCAGCTCACCACGCGCTTCAGGCTCGGGGGAGCAGTACTTC. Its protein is CASSPRASGSGEQYF.